What follows are 3 T cell receptor beta chains derived from one specimen sequenced in a study of blood T cell repertoires in COVID-19. Some clones are missing from TCRdb's copy, which holds only in-frame ones; the method was immunoSEQ multiplex PCR. The sample shows about 140,000 clones, around 82% of them seen only once. Sequenced material: peripheral blood. The source is a human donor in a cohort sampled during active COVID-19.

This chain uses TRBV11-3 with TRBJ2-5; 11 nucleotides match TRBD2. This CDR3 is 16 amino acids long. CDR1 and CDR2 (germline): SGHNT, YENEEA. With 5 bases clipped from V and 5 bases from J, the junction kept 10 bases outside the gene matches. The CDR3 protein is CASSPRSGGAGETQYF. CDR3 coding DNA: TGTGCCAGCAGCCCCCGTAGCGGGGGGGCCGGGGAGACCCAGTACTTC.

This clone has ten or more counts. CDR3 nucleotide sequence: TGCGCCAGCAGCTCCGGACAGGGGGCTTTAAATGAGCAGTTCTTC. Protein product: CASSSGQGALNEQFF. The chain combines TRBV5-1 with TRBJ2-1; TRBD1 aligns across 11 bases. Germline V CDR1 and CDR2: SGHRS, YFSETQ. The trim removed 3 bases at V and 7 bases at J, leaving 6 bases unmatched. The length of the CDR3 is 15 residues.

CDR3 sequence reads: CASSPRDRDYGYTF. The CDR3 region has the DNA TGTGCCAGCTCACCGCGGGACAGGGACTATGGCTACACCTTC. The chain links TRBV18 to TRBJ1-2, with 9 bases identical to TRBD1. The CDR3 is 14 amino acids. Looked up from germline, CDR1 is KGHSH and CDR2 is LQKENI. V was pared by 3 bases and J by 3 bases, with 2 bases of the junction left unmatched.